The 14 T cell receptor beta chains below come from one sample, sequenced in a study of technical replicates of blood from a few donors. Only in-frame clones appear in the TCRdb table, and some are missing; sequencing was by immunoSEQ multiplex PCR. The repertoire holds about 93,000 clones, with roughly 96% as singletons. Sequencing was carried out using T cells isolated from PBMCs. These receptors all stem from a human donor in good health.

V usage is TRBV30 and J usage is TRBJ1-1; D uncertain. Germline V gene lookup returns CDR1 GTSNPN and CDR2 SVGIG (reference sequence). Between the trimmed V and J ends, which lost 1 base and 9 bases, there was a span of 9 bases. CDR3 length equals 11 residues. The CDR3 coding sequence is TGTGCCTGGAGTGAGTCACTAAAAGCTTTCTTT. Translating gives CAWSESLKAFF.

The chain combines TRBV9 with TRBJ1-4; 7 bases align to TRBD1. The CDR3 is 13 amino acids. The germline CDR1 and CDR2 sequences are SGDLS and YYNGEE. Germline trimming cut 6 bases from V and 4 bases from J; bases unmatched to any gene: 3. Written as DNA, the CDR3 is TGTGCCAGCACCGGACAGGATAATGAAAAACTGTTTTTT. Protein: CASTGQDNEKLFF.

In DNA form, the CDR3 reads TGTGCCAGTAGTTCCCCCCTGAGGGGGTATGGCTACACCTTC. It specifies CASSSPLRGYGYTF. This chain connects TRBV19 to TRBJ1-2; the D gene is possibly TRBD1 (6 bases). V gave up 5 bases and J gave up 5 bases, with 15 bases separating them. The CDR3 is 14 amino acids. CDR1 is LNHDA and CDR2 is SQIVND in the germline V gene (reference sequence). The complete variable domain, with remaining parts taken from reference TRBV19 and TRBJ1-2, reads DGGITQSPKYLFRKEGQNVTLSCEQNLNHDAMYWYRQDPGQGLRLIYYSQIVNDFQKGDIAEGYSVSREKKESFPLTVTSAQKNPTAFYLCASSSPLRGYGYTFGSGTRLTVV.

The table lists this clone with a count of one. The gene calls are TRBV28 and TRBJ2-2; 8 nucleotides line up with TRBD1. The CDR3 extends over 15 amino acids. With V trimmed by 5 bases and J by 3 bases, 5 bases remained unmatched. Germline V gene lookup returns CDR1 MDHEN and CDR2 SYDVKM. CDR3 residues: CASSPDRGHTGELFF. The DNA of the CDR3 is TGTGCCAGCAGTCCTGACAGGGGACACACCGGGGAGCTGTTTTTT.

J is TRBJ2-1 and V is TRBV4-1; 7 bases align to TRBD2. From germline, CDR1 is MGHRA and CDR2 YSYEKL. The CDR3 sequence is 16 residues long. The junction had 7 bases not matched to a gene; V was cut back by 2 bases and J by 3 bases. For the CDR3, the DNA is TGCGCCAGCAGCCAATATCCTGAGCGGGACTACAATGAGCAGTTCTTC. It yields the protein CASSQYPERDYNEQFF.

This clone showed up just once. This chain connects TRBV2 to TRBJ2-2; D gene ambiguous. Germline V CDR1 and CDR2: SNHLY, FYNNEI. Between the trimmed V and J ends, which lost 2 bases and 0 bases, there was a span of 7 bases. This CDR3 spans 15 amino acids. This CDR3 is CASSEFAANTGELFF. The CDR3 nucleotides read TGTGCCAGCAGTGAATTTGCAGCGAACACCGGGGAGCTGTTTTTT.

This chain uses TRBV4-1 with TRBJ2-7, with 8 bases that match TRBD2. The CDR3 is 15 residues long. V lost 2 bases to trimming and J lost 2 bases; unmatched junction nucleotides: 5. CDR1 MGHRA and CDR2 YSYEKL come from the germline V gene. Written as DNA, the CDR3 is TGCGCCAGCAGCCAACAGCCGGGACTAGCCTACGAGCAGTACTTC. Translating gives CASSQQPGLAYEQYF.

The chain is built from TRBV4-2 and TRBJ2-2, with D maybe TRBD1 (6 bases). V gave up 1 base and J gave up 3 bases, with 9 bases separating them. The germline V gene has CDR1 LGHNA and CDR2 YNFKEQ. The CDR3 runs 15 residues. The CDR3 reads CASSQVGQDTGELFF. Here the CDR3 DNA reads TGTGCCAGCAGCCAAGTGGGACAAGACACCGGGGAGCTGTTTTTT.

CDR3 amino acids: CATGTGVTGAEAFF. The DNA of the CDR3 is TGTGCCACCGGTACGGGGGTAACTGGGGCTGAAGCTTTCTTT. The rearrangement joins TRBV15 to TRBJ1-1, with a weak D call TRBD1 (5 bases). Between the trimmed V and J ends, which lost 8 bases and 6 bases, there was a span of 19 bases. Germline CDR1 and CDR2: LNHNV and YYDKDF (reference sequence). CDR3 length equals 14 residues.

This clone showed up just once. V usage is TRBV7-8 and J usage is TRBJ1-6, with a possible D match to TRBD1 (5 bases). CDR1 and CDR2 from the germline V gene are SGHVS and FQNEAQ. The CDR3 contains 15 residues. Trimming shortened V by 7 bases and J by 10 bases, and 20 bases separated the two germline ends. The CDR3 is CASNPYKERGSPLHF. In nucleotides, the CDR3 is TGTGCCAGCAACCCCTATAAGGAGCGGGGGTCACCCCTCCACTTT.

This chain links TRBV4-1 with TRBJ2-5, with D unclear. Germline V gives CDR1 MGHRA, CDR2 YSYEKL. The CDR3 runs to 12 residues. Trimming took 8 bases from V and 5 from J, leaving 12 bases between them. CDR3 nucleotide sequence: TGCGCCAGCTCTGGCCCGGAGGAGACCCAGTACTTC. Translation gives CASSGPEETQYF.

This chain connects TRBV5-1 to TRBJ1-1; D remains unclear. V was shortened by 0 bases and J by 1 base, with 7 bases between the two germline ends. Germline lookup yields CDR1 SGHRS and CDR2 YFSETQ. The CDR3 has 14 residues. CDR3 protein: CASSLDRQNTEAFF. CDR3 sequence (DNA): TGCGCCAGCAGCTTGGACAGACAGAACACTGAAGCTTTCTTT.

V gene TRBV27 combines with J gene TRBJ2-1; 12 bases agree with TRBD2. Trimming removed 6 bases from V and 4 bases from J; junction bases left unmatched: 7. The CDR3 totals 16 residues. Germline loops: CDR1 MNHEY, CDR2 SMNVEV (reference sequence). CDR3 region: CASRLGTSGYYNEQFF. The CDR3 DNA is TGTGCCAGCAGACTTGGGACTAGCGGGTATTACAATGAGCAGTTCTTC.

The chain employs TRBV11-2 and TRBJ1-1; D remains ambiguous. V was cut by 1 base and J by 1 base, with 10 bases left in between. CDR1 is SGHAT and CDR2 is FQNNGV in the germline V gene. This CDR3 is built from 15 residues. As DNA, the CDR3 is TGTGCCAGCAGCTTAGTTCTGGCGGGGAACACTGAAGCTTTCTTT. Residues: CASSLVLAGNTEAFF.